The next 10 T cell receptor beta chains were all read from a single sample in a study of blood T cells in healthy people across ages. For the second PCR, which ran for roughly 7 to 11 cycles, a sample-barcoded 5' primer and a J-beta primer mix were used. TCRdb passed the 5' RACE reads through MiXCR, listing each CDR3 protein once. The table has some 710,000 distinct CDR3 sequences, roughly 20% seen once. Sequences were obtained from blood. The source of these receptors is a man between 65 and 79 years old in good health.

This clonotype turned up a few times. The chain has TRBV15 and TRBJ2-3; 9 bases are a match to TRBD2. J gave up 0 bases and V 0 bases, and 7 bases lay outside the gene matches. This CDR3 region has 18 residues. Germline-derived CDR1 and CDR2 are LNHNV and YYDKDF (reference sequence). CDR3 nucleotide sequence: TGTGCCACCAGCAGAGAAAGGGCTAGCGGGGCTAGCACAGATACGCAGTATTTT. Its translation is CATSRERASGASTDTQYF.

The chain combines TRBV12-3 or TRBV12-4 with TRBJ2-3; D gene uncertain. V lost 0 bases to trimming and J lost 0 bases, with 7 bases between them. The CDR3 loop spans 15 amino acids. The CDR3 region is CASSLAYSSTDTQYF. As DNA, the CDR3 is TGTGCCAGCAGTTTAGCCTACAGTAGCACAGATACGCAGTATTTT.

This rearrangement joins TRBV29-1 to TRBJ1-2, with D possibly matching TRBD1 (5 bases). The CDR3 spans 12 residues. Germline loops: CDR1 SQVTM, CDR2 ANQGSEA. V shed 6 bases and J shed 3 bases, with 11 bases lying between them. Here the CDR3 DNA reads TGCAGCGTGGGGGGTCTGGACTATGGCTACACCTTC. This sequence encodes CSVGGLDYGYTF. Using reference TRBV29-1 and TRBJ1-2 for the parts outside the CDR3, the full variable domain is SAVISQKPSRDICQRGTSLTIQCQVDSQVTMMFWYRQQPGQSLTLIATANQGSEATYESGFVIDKFPISRPNLTFSTLTVSNMSPEDSSIYLCSVGGLDYGYTFGSGTRLTVV.

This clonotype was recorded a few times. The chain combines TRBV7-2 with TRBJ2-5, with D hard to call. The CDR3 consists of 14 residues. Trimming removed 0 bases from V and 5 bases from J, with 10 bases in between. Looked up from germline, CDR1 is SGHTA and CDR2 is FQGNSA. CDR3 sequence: CASSLAFLGETQYF. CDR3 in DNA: TGTGCCAGCAGCTTAGCGTTTTTGGGGGAGACCCAGTACTTC. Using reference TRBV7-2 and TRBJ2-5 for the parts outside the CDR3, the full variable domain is GAGVSQSPSNKVTEKGKDVELRCDPISGHTALYWYRQSLGQGLEFLIYFQGNSAPDKSGLPSDRFSAERTGGSVSTLTIQRTQQEDSAVYLCASSLAFLGETQYFGPGTRLLVL.

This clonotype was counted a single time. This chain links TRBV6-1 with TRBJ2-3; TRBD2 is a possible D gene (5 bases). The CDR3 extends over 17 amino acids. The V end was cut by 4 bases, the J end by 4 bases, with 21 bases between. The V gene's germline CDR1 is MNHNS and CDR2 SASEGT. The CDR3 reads CASSGMGVVVRADTQYF. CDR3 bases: TGTGCCAGCAGTGGGATGGGAGTGGTGGTTCGGGCAGATACGCAGTATTTT.

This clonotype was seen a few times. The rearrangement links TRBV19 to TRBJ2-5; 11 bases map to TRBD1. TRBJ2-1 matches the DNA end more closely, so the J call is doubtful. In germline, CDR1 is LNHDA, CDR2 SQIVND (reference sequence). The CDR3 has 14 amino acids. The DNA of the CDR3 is TGTGCCAGTAGTACCGGGACAGGGGGCAATGAGCAGTTCTTC. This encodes CASSTGTGGNEQFF.

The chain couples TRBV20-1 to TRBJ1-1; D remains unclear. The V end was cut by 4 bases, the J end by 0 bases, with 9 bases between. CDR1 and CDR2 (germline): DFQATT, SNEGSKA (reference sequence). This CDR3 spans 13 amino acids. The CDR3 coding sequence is TGCAGTGCTACCCCTAGCGTGAACACTGAAGCTTTCTTT. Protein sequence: CSATPSVNTEAFF.

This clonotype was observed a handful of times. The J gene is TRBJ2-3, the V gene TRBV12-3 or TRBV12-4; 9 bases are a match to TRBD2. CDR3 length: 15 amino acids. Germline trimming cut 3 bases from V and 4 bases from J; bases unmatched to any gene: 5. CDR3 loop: CASSLGSGRADTQYF. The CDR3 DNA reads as TGTGCCAGCAGTTTGGGTAGCGGGAGAGCAGATACGCAGTATTTT.

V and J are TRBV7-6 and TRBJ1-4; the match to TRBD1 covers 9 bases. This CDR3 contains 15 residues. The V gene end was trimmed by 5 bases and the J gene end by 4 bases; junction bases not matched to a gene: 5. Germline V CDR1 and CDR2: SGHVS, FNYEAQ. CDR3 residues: CASSPMTGGNEKLFF. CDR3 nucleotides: TGTGCCAGCAGCCCGATGACAGGGGGTAATGAAAAACTGTTTTTT.

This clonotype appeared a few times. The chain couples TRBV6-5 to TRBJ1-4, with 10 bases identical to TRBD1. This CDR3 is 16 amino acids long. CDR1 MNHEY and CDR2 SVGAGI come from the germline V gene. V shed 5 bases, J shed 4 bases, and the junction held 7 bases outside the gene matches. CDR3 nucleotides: TGTGCCAGCAGTAGCGGGGGGACAGGGGTTAATGAAAAACTGTTTTTT. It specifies CASSSGGTGVNEKLFF.